Reported below is one TCR beta chain. This entry comes from a study of blood T cell repertoires in COVID-19. Seattle enrolled patients during active infection and tracked them longitudinally. The method was immunoSEQ multiplex PCR; TCRdb's version includes in-frame clones alone and lacks a portion of them. The sample consists of 150,000 to 200,000 clones, roughly three quarters of them appearing once. The sequencing sample was made of peripheral blood. The clonotype originates from a woman older than 75 with COVID-19, enrolled during active disease.

The CDR3 loop is CASSPSNTEAFF. DNA for the CDR3: TGTGCCAGCTCACCATCAAACACTGAAGCTTTCTTT. The rearrangement joins TRBV18 to TRBJ1-1; D not resolved. From germline, CDR1 is KGHSH and CDR2 LQKENI. V was pared by 2 bases and J by 2 bases, with 3 bases between. This CDR3 has 12 amino acids.